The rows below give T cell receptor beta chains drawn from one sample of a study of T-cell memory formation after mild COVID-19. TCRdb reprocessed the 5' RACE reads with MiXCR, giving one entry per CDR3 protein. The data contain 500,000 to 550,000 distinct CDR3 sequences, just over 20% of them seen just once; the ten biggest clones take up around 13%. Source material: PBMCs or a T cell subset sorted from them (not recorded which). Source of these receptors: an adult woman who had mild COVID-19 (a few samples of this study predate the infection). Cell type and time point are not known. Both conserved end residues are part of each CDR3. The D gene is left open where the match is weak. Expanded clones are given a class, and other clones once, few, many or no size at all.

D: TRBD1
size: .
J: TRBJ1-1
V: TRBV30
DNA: TGTGCCTGGTGGACAGGGCTGAACACTGAAGCTTTCTTT
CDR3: CAWWTGLNTEAFF

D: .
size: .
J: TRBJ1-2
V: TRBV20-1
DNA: TGCAGTGCTAGGTCGGCGTATGGCTACACCTTC
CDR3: CSARSAYGYTF

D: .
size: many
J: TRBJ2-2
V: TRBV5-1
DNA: TGCGCCAGCAGCGCGGCCGGGACTAACACCGGGGAGCTGTTTTTT
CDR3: CASSAAGTNTGELFF

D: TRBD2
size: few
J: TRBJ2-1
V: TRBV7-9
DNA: TGTGCCAGCAGCTTTTATGGGACTAGCGGGAGAAGCAATGAGCAGTTCTTC
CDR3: CASSFYGTSGRSNEQFF

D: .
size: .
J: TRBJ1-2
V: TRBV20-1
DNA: TGCAGTGCTAGAGATTGGGCGGGGCAAAGCTTCCTTCATGGCTACACCTTC
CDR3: CSARDWAGQSFLHGYTF

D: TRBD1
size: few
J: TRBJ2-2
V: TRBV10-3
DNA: TGTGCCATCAGTGAACAGGACAGGGGGCCCGGGGAGCTGTTTTTT
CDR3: CAISEQDRGPGELFF

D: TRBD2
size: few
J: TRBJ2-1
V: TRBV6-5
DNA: TGTGCCAGCAGGTTAGCGGGAGTGGACTACAATGAGCAGTTCTTC
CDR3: CASRLAGVDYNEQFF

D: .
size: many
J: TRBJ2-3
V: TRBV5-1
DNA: TGCGCCAGCAGGGAACCTAGCACAGATACGCAGTATTTT
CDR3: CASREPSTDTQYF

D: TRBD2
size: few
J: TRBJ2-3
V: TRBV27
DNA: TGTGCCAGCAGTTTAACGTGGGGGTCGGGAGGCCGGGGCACAGATACGCAGTATTTT
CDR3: CASSLTWGSGGRGTDTQYF

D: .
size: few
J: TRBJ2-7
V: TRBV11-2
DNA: TGTGCCAGCAGCTTTGGGTCGACACCCTCCTACGAGCAGTACTTC
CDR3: CASSFGSTPSYEQYF

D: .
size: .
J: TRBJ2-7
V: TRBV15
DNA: TGTGCCACCAGCAGAGACTGGACCTACGAGCAGTACTTC
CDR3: CATSRDWTYEQYF

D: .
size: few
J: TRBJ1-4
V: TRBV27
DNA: TGTGCCAGCAGTTTATCTCCAGGGTTAAGAGAAAAACTGTTTTTT
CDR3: CASSLSPGLREKLFF

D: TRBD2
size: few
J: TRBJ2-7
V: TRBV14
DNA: TGTGCCAGCAGCCAAGGGGCTGTGGGAGCGGGGGGCACCTACGAGCAGTACTTC
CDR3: CASSQGAVGAGGTYEQYF